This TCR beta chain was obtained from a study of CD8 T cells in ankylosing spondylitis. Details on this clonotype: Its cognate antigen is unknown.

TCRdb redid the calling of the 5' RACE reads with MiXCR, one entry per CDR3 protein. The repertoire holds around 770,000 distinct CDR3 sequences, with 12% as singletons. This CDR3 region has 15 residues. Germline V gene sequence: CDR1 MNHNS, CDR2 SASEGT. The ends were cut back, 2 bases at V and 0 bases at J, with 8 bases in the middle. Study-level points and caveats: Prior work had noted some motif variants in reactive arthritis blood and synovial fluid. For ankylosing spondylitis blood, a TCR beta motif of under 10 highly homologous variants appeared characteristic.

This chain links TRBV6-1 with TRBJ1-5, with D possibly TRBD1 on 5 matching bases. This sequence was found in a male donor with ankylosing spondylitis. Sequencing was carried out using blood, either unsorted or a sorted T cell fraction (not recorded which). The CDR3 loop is CASSEIGVSNQPQHF. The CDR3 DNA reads TGTGCCAGCAGTGAAATAGGGGTTAGCAATCAGCCCCAGCATTTT.